This entry lists 23 T cell receptor beta chains sequenced from one sample in a study of OX40 agonist ivuxolimab in advanced cancers. Method: immunoSEQ multiplex PCR; TCRdb's copy keeps in-frame clones and lacks some. Of tens of thousands of clones listed, 84% are singletons. The sample in question was CD4+ or CD8+ T cells sorted from blood, obtained in a trial of the OX40 agonist ivuxolimab. The receptors were sampled from an adult with an advanced solid tumor such as melanoma, head and neck, liver or kidney cancer.

The gene calls are TRBV7-2 and TRBJ1-5, with D perhaps TRBD1 (6 bases). Trimming shortened V by 4 bases and J by 5 bases, and 12 bases separated the two germline ends. Looked up from germline, CDR1 is SGHTA and CDR2 is FQGNSA. CDR3 length equals 14 residues. In nucleotides, the CDR3 is TGTGCCAGCAGCTCTGGGGGCAACTATCAGCCCCAGCATTTT. Translated: CASSSGGNYQPQHF.

The table lists this clone with a few counts. DNA for the CDR3: TGTGCCATCAGCGATATTGGGGGTAATTCACCCCTCCACTTT. Its translation: CAISDIGGNSPLHF. The chain links TRBV10-3 to TRBJ1-6; D perhaps matches TRBD1 (5 bases). V shed 6 bases and J shed 6 bases, with 12 bases lying between them. Germline CDR1 is ENHRY and CDR2 is SYGVKD. This CDR3 contains 14 residues.

In the case of this clone: The same CDR3 is also encoded by other DNA sequences in this sample. The V gene is TRBV5-1, the J gene TRBJ2-3, with 12 bases matching TRBD2. This CDR3 region has 15 residues. Germline V gene data show CDR1 as SGHRS and CDR2 as YFSETQ. With 0 bases clipped from V and 4 bases from J, the junction kept 0 bases outside the gene matches. The CDR3 nucleotides are TGCGCCAGCAGCTTGGGACTAGCGGGAGCAGATACGCAGTATTTT. Protein product: CASSLGLAGADTQYF. Full variable domain (outside the CDR3, taken from reference TRBV5-1 and TRBJ2-3): KAGVTQTPRYLIKTRGQQVTLSCSPISGHRSVSWYQQTPGQGLQFLFEYFSETQRNKGNFPGRFSGRQFSNSRSEMNVSTLELGDSALYLCASSLGLAGADTQYFGPGTRLTVL.

The chain uses TRBV6-1 and TRBJ2-7, with TRBD1 matching 9 bases. V lost 5 bases, J lost 3 bases, and 5 bases stayed unmatched. The CDR3 sequence is 14 residues long. Per the germline V gene, CDR1 is MNHNS and CDR2 is SASEGT. The CDR3 coding sequence is TGTGCCAGCAGTCGTACAGGGGGCGGCTACGAGCAGTACTTC. Residues: CASSRTGGGYEQYF.

This clone has only a few counts. The rearrangement links TRBV4-2 to TRBJ2-6, with 11 bases identical to TRBD2. The length of the CDR3 is 15 residues. Germline assignment: CDR1 LGHNA and CDR2 YNFKEQ. V dropped 11 bases and J dropped 0; count of bases not matched to a gene: 3. CDR3 amino acids: CAASGGYSGANVLTF. CDR3 sequence (DNA): TGTGCCGCTAGCGGGGGGTACTCTGGGGCCAACGTCCTGACTTTC.

A few counts support this clone. The rearrangement links TRBV27 to TRBJ1-5; D is unresolved. Looked up from germline, CDR1 is MNHEY and CDR2 is SMNVEV (reference sequence). This CDR3 contains 15 residues. V lost 5 bases, J lost 9 bases, and 20 bases lay in between. The CDR3 nucleotides read TGTGCCAGCAGTGACTCGGATAAGGGATTTGGGCCCCAGCATTTT. It specifies CASSDSDKGFGPQHF.

This clone was recorded a few times. The genes are TRBV7-2 and TRBJ1-6, with a possible D match to TRBD1 (5 bases). The CDR3 is made up of 15 amino acids. CDR1 is SGHTA and CDR2 is FQGNSA in the germline V gene. The V end lost 5 bases, the J end lost 9 bases, and 17 bases lay between the germline ends. The CDR3 is CASSLGGGRGSPLHF. The CDR3 nucleotides are TGTGCCAGCAGCCTCGGGGGGGGGAGAGGTTCACCCCTCCACTTT.

This clone appeared once. The V and J genes are TRBV7-9 and TRBJ2-2; D is possibly TRBD1 (7 bases). Germline V gives CDR1 SEHNR, CDR2 FQNEAQ (reference sequence). Trimming removed 2 bases from V and 6 bases from J, with 19 bases in between. CDR3 size: 17 residues. CDR3: CASSLFIGGGGSGELFF. CDR3 in DNA: TGTGCCAGCAGCTTATTTATCGGAGGGGGCGGATCCGGGGAGCTGTTTTTT. Filled out from reference TRBV7-9 and TRBJ2-2, the complete variable domain reads DTGVSQNPRHKITKRGQNVTFRCDPISEHNRLYWYRQTLGQGPEFLTYFQNEAQLEKSRLLSDRFSAERPKGSFSTLEIQRTEQGDSAMYLCASSLFIGGGGSGELFFGEGSRLTVL.

This chain uses TRBV2 with TRBJ1-1; 8 bases fit TRBD1. This CDR3 has 13 amino acids. The J segment lost 5 bases and the V segment lost 5 bases, leaving 4 bases of the junction unmatched. Germline assignment: CDR1 SNHLY and CDR2 FYNNEI. This CDR3 is CASSYTGGTEAFF. The CDR3 DNA is TGTGCCAGCAGTTATACAGGGGGGACTGAAGCTTTCTTT. Combining the CDR3 with reference TRBV2 and TRBJ1-1 gives the whole variable domain EPEVTQTPSHQVTQMGQEVILRCVPISNHLYFYWYRQILGQKVEFLVSFYNNEISEKSEIFDDQFSVERPDGSNFTLKIRSTKLEDSAMYFCASSYTGGTEAFFGQGTRLTVV.

This chain joins TRBV7-2 and TRBJ1-1; maybe TRBD1 (5 bases). This CDR3 has 14 residues. Germline V CDR1 and CDR2: SGHTA, FQGNSA. Deletions cut 4 bases from V and 2 bases from J, with 11 bases between. CDR3 in DNA: TGTGCCAGCAGCTCAGGGACTTTTAACACTGAAGCTTTCTTT. Its translation is CASSSGTFNTEAFF.

This chain uses TRBV7-9 with TRBJ2-5; D might be TRBD1 or TRBD2, each matching 5 bases. The better agreement between TRBJ2-7 and the DNA end casts doubt on the J call. Germline V gene lookup returns CDR1 SEHNR and CDR2 FQNEAQ (reference sequence). The CDR3 totals 14 residues. Here the CDR3 DNA reads TGTGCCAGCAGCCCTCAGCGCAGGGACCGCGAGCAGTACTTC. This gives the protein CASSPQRRDREQYF.

The chain employs TRBV4-2 and TRBJ1-4, with unresolved D. The CDR3 runs 15 residues. The V end was cut by 1 base, the J end by 5 bases, with 11 bases between. CDR1 is LGHNA, CDR2 YNFKEQ, per germline. CDR3 sequence (DNA): TGTGCCAGCAGCCAAGCTCGGGCCGAGAATGAAAAACTGTTTTTT. This encodes CASSQARAENEKLFF.

The chain joins TRBV29-1 to TRBJ2-5; D remains ambiguous. The germline V gene encodes CDR1 SQVTM and CDR2 ANQGSEA. The CDR3 is 13 residues long. Trimming took 4 bases from V and 3 from J, leaving 12 bases between them. DNA of the CDR3: TGCAGCGTTGGAAGGCTGGGGAAAGAGACCCAGTACTTC. This translates into CSVGRLGKETQYF.

About this clone: Other DNA sequences from this sample encode an identical CDR3 as well. V and J are TRBV6-1 and TRBJ2-2; no clear D gene. V dropped 0 bases and J dropped 3 bases, with 2 bases sitting between them. There are 13 residues in the CDR3. Germline values: CDR1 MNHNS, CDR2 SASEGT. The CDR3: CASSEADTGELFF. DNA of the CDR3: TGTGCCAGCAGTGAAGCAGACACCGGGGAGCTGTTTTTT.

The chain combines TRBV19 with TRBJ1-2; TRBD1 agrees at 8 bases. Trimming took 4 bases from V and 5 from J; bases not matched to a gene: 3. This CDR3 is 13 amino acids long. Looked up from germline, CDR1 is LNHDA and CDR2 is SQIVND (reference sequence). In nucleotides, the CDR3 is TGTGCCAGTAGTACCGGGACAGGATATGGCTACACCTTC. Protein sequence: CASSTGTGYGYTF.

V gene TRBV25-1 combines with J gene TRBJ2-7; D assignment may be TRBD1 or TRBD2 (5 bases each). V lost 3 bases and J lost 7, with 16 bases in between. The CDR3 is 14 amino acids. CDR1 and CDR2 from the germline V gene are MGHDK and SYGVNS. DNA of the CDR3: TGTGCCAGCAGTGAGGTCGGGACCCTTCGGGAGCAGTACTTC. Protein sequence: CASSEVGTLREQYF.

The chain combines TRBV5-1 with TRBJ1-1; 7 bases match TRBD1. This CDR3 contains 14 residues. Losses at the gene ends were 0 bases for V and 7 bases for J; bases not matched to a gene: 6. Germline CDR1 and CDR2: SGHRS and YFSETQ. CDR3 nucleotides: TGCGCCAGCAGCTTGGAACAGGGGAAATTTGAAGCTTTCTTT. It translates to CASSLEQGKFEAFF.

The V and J genes are TRBV28 and TRBJ2-7, with 11 positions matching TRBD1. The CDR3 covers 15 residues. Germline CDR1 reads MDHEN; CDR2 reads SYDVKM. The V segment lost 4 bases and the J segment 3 bases; nucleotides outside the gene matches: 5. The CDR3 DNA is TGTGCCAGCAGTTCGTCCGGGACAGGGGGCTACGAGCAGTACTTC. It codes for CASSSSGTGGYEQYF.

This clone was counted a single time. The chain is built from TRBV5-6 and TRBJ2-1; 9 positions match TRBD1. The CDR3 has 16 residues. Trimming took 2 bases from V and 8 from J; bases not matched to a gene: 11. Per the germline V gene, CDR1 is SGHDT and CDR2 is YYEEEE. CDR3 amino acids: CASSLFGTGIRDEQFF. DNA of the CDR3: TGTGCCAGCAGCTTATTCGGGACAGGGATACGAGATGAGCAGTTCTTC.

The chain couples TRBV11-3 to TRBJ2-2, with TRBD1 identical over 7 bases. Unmatched junction bases numbered 8, after V lost 4 bases and J lost 6 bases. Germline V lookup: CDR1 SGHNT, CDR2 YENEEA. The CDR3 runs to 15 residues. The CDR3: CASSSRTGTAGELFF. The CDR3 DNA reads TGTGCCAGCAGCTCCCGGACAGGAACGGCCGGGGAGCTGTTTTTT.

The rearrangement links TRBV19 to TRBJ2-5; 8 bases map to TRBD1. CDR3 length equals 15 residues. Germline CDR1 reads LNHDA; CDR2 reads SQIVND (reference sequence). With 5 bases clipped from V and 3 bases from J, the junction kept 8 bases outside the gene matches. CDR3 coding DNA: TGTGCCAGTAGTGCTAGGGACAGGACGGAAGAGACCCAGTACTTC. Protein sequence: CASSARDRTEETQYF.

The chain recombines TRBV29-1 with TRBJ2-5; D possibly corresponds to TRBD1 (5 bases). V was shortened by 3 bases and J by 0 bases, with 8 bases between the two germline ends. Germline V gives CDR1 SQVTM, CDR2 ANQGSEA. The CDR3 has 13 residues. CDR3 nucleotides: TGCAGCGTTGATGACAGCCACCAAGAGACCCAGTACTTC. Residues: CSVDDSHQETQYF.

The gene calls are TRBV4-2 and TRBJ2-5; D not resolved. V gave up 5 bases and J gave up 2 bases, with 12 bases separating them. This CDR3 contains 14 residues. Germline CDR1 reads LGHNA; CDR2 reads YNFKEQ. The DNA of the CDR3 is TGTGCCAGCAGCTTGGCACAAGAACAAGAGACCCAGTACTTC. It specifies CASSLAQEQETQYF.